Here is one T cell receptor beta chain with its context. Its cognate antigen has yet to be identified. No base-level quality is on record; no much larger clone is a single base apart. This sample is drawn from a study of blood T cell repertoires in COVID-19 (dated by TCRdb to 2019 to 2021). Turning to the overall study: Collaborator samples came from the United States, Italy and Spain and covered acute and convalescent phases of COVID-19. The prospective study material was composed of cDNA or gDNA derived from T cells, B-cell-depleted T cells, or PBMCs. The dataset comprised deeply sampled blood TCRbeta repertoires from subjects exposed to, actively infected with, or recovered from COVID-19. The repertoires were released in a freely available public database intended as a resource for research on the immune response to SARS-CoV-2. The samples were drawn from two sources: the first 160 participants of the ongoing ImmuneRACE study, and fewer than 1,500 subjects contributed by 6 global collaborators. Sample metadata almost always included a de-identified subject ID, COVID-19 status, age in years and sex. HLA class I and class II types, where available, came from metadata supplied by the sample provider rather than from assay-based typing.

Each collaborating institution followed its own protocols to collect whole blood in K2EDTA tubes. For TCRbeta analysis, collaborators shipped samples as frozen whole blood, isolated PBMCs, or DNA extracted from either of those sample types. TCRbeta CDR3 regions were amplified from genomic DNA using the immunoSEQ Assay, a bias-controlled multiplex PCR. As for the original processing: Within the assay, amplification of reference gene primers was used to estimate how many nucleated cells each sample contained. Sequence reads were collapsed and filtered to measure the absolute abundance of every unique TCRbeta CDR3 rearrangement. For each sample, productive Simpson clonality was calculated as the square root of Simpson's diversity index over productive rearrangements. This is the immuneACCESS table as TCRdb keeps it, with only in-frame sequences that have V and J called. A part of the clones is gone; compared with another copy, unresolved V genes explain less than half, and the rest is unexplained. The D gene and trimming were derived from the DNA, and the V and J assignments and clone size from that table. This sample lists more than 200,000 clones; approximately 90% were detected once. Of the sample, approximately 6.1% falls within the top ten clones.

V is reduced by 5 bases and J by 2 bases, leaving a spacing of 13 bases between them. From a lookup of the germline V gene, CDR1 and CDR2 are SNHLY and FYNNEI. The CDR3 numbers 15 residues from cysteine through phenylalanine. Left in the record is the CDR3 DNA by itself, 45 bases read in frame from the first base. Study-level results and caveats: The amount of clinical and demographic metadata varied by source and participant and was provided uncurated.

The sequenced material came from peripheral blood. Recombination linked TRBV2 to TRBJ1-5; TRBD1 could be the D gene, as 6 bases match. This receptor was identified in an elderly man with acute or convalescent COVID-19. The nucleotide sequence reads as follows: TGTGCCAGCAGTCAAGGGGGAGGGGGCAATCAGCCCCAGCATTTT. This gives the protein CASSQGGGGNQPQHF.